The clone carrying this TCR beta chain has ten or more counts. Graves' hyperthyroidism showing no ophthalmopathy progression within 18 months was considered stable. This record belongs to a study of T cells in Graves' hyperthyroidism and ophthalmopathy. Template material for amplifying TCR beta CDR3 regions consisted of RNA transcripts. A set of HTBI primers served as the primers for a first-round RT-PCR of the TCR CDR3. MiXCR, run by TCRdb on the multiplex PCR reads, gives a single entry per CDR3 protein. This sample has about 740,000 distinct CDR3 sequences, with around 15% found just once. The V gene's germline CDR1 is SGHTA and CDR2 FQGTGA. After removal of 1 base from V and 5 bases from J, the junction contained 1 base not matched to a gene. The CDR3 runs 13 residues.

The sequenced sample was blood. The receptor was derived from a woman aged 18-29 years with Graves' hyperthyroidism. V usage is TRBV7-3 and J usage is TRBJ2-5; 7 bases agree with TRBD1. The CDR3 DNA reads TGTGCCAGCAGCTTAAACAGGGGTGAGACCCAGTACTTC. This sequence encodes CASSLNRGETQYF.